This is a list of T cell receptor beta chains from one sample in a study of OX40 agonist ivuxolimab in advanced cancers. Clones were read by immunoSEQ multiplex PCR, and TCRdb kept only the in-frame ones, dropping some. This sample has about 82,000 clones, with about 85% found just once. This material consisted of CD4+ or CD8+ T cells sorted from blood, taken in a trial of the OX40 agonist ivuxolimab. The receptors stem from an adult with an advanced solid tumor such as melanoma, head and neck, liver or kidney cancer. CDR3s include the opening cysteine and the closing phenylalanine or tryptophan. Fields, in order: J gene, clone size, D gene, V gene, CDR3 protein, CDR3 DNA. A D gene is named only where the DNA matches it firmly. Only some rows state a clone size, as once, few, many or a class for expanded clones.

>TRBJ2-1|once|.|TRBV9
CASSFGRGANEQFF
TGTGCCAGCAGCTTCGGCCGGGGCGCCAATGAGCAGTTCTTC
>TRBJ1-2|.|.|TRBV5-1
CASSFGTAMGYGYTF
TGCGCCAGCAGCTTTGGGACCGCCATGGGCTATGGCTACACCTTC
>TRBJ2-3|.|TRBD2|TRBV5-1
CASSTGTSGSGTDTQYF
TGCGCCAGCAGCACCGGGACTAGCGGGAGCGGCACAGATACGCAGTATTTT
>TRBJ2-2|.|TRBD2|TRBV5-1
CASSELAGDTGELFF
TGCGCCAGCAGTGAGTTAGCGGGAGATACCGGGGAGCTGTTTTTT
>TRBJ1-4|once|TRBD1|TRBV2
CASNRQGAVNEKLFF
TGTGCCAGCAATAGACAGGGGGCCGTGAATGAAAAACTGTTTTTT
>TRBJ2-3|.|TRBD2|TRBV19
CASSIVGLAGGAHTDTQYF
TGTGCCAGTAGTATAGTGGGACTAGCGGGGGGGGCCCACACAGATACGCAGTATTTT
>TRBJ2-5|.|.|TRBV5-1
CASSLVLGAIRETQYF
TGCGCCAGCAGCTTGGTTCTGGGGGCCATTCGAGAGACCCAGTACTTC
>TRBJ1-2|.|.|TRBV4-3
CASSQGRVEGYGYTF
TGCGCCAGCAGCCAAGGCAGGGTTGAGGGGTACGGCTACACCTTC
>TRBJ2-2|.|TRBD1|TRBV18
CASSPGQGTGELFF
TGTGCCAGCTCACCAGGACAGGGGACCGGGGAGCTGTTTTTT
>TRBJ2-3|.|.|TRBV11-2
CASSLDQQGGDTQYF
TGTGCCAGCAGCTTAGATCAACAGGGAGGAGATACGCAGTATTTT
>TRBJ1-5|once|.|TRBV28
CASSPIRGVGSNQPQHF
TGTGCCAGCAGCCCTATTCGAGGGGTGGGGTCAAATCAGCCCCAGCATTTT
>TRBJ2-2|.|.|TRBV14
CASSQDLGPRGELFF
TGTGCCAGCAGCCAAGATTTGGGGCCTCGAGGGGAGCTGTTTTTT
>TRBJ2-4|few|.|TRBV2
CASSVSQAYLAKNIQYF
TGTGCCAGCAGTGTATCCCAAGCCTATCTAGCCAAAAACATTCAGTACTTC
>TRBJ1-5|.|.|TRBV6-1
CASRKTLSGPQHF
TGTGCCAGCAGAAAGACCCTTTCGGGGCCCCAGCATTTT
>TRBJ2-1|.|.|TRBV7-2
CASSATGTYNEQFF
TGTGCCAGCAGCGCCACCGGGACCTACAATGAGCAGTTCTTC
>TRBJ2-3|.|TRBD2|TRBV9
CASSPSSGSTDTQYF
TGTGCCAGCAGCCCATCTAGCGGGAGCACAGATACGCAGTATTTT
>TRBJ2-5|.|TRBD1|TRBV9
CASSVGQGAETQYF
TGTGCCAGCAGCGTTGGACAGGGGGCCGAGACCCAGTACTTC
>TRBJ1-2|.|.|TRBV6-5
CASSSPGRTLVGYTF
TGTGCCAGCAGTTCCCCCGGACGGACCCTCGTCGGCTACACCTTC
>TRBJ2-2|.|.|TRBV7-7
CASSLGDRQDFYANTGELFF
TGTGCTAGCAGCTTAGGTGACCGACAGGATTTTTACGCGAACACCGGGGAGCTGTTTTTT
>TRBJ2-1|.|.|TRBV28
CAIASIGYNEQFF
TGTGCCATTGCTAGCATTGGCTACAATGAGCAGTTCTTC
>TRBJ2-1|few|TRBD2|TRBV11-2
CASSIISGRTYNEQFF
TGTGCCAGCAGCATCATTAGCGGGAGAACCTACAATGAGCAGTTCTTC
>TRBJ2-1|.|.|TRBV5-1
CASSSLRAAINEQFF
TGCGCCAGCAGCTCCCTCCGAGCGGCCATCAATGAGCAGTTCTTC
>TRBJ1-5|.|TRBD1|TRBV5-1
CVSSQGQGGNQPQHF
TGCGTCAGCAGCCAAGGACAGGGGGGCAATCAGCCCCAGCATTTT
>TRBJ1-3|.|.|TRBV9
CASSVDMSSGNTIYF
TGTGCCAGCAGCGTAGACATGTCATCTGGAAACACCATATATTTT
>TRBJ2-6|.|.|TRBV15
CATTKRGQSGANVLTF
TGTGCCACCACCAAAAGAGGACAGTCTGGGGCCAACGTCCTGACTTTC
>TRBJ2-3|.|TRBD2|TRBV7-3
CASSSLAGARDTQYF
TGTGCCAGCAGCTCCTTAGCGGGAGCCAGAGATACGCAGTATTTT
>TRBJ1-2|few|.|TRBV5-1
CASSPGPNYGYTF
TGCGCCAGCAGCCCTGGACCGAACTATGGCTACACCTTC
>TRBJ2-7|.|.|TRBV4-3
CASSQDTNRAVSSYEQYF
TGCGCCAGCAGCCAAGATACCAATAGGGCAGTATCCTCCTACGAGCAGTACTTC
>TRBJ2-1|.|.|TRBV28
CASSFQWGASSYNEQFF
TGTGCCAGCAGTTTTCAGTGGGGGGCGAGCTCCTACAATGAGCAGTTCTTC
>TRBJ1-4|.|TRBD1|TRBV14
CASSHLGDRGIEKLFF
TGTGCCAGCAGCCACCTGGGGGACAGAGGGATTGAAAAACTGTTTTTT
>TRBJ1-2|.|TRBD1|TRBV2
CASSGQGPNYGYTF
TGTGCCAGCAGTGGACAGGGCCCTAACTATGGCTACACCTTC
>TRBJ2-3|few|.|TRBV5-1
CASSSEGDTQYF
TGCGCCAGCAGCTCGGAGGGGGATACGCAGTATTTT
>TRBJ1-2|few|.|TRBV7-9
CASSSIRGGYTF
TGTGCCAGCAGCTCAATACGGGGTGGCTACACCTTC
>TRBJ2-3|.|TRBD2|TRBV18
CASSPGTSGGNNTDTQYF
TGTGCCAGCTCACCAGGGACTAGCGGGGGCAATAACACAGATACGCAGTATTTT
>TRBJ1-4|.|TRBD1|TRBV6-1
CASSYQGDEKLFF
TGTGCCAGCTCATATCAGGGGGATGAAAAACTGTTTTTT
>TRBJ2-1|.|TRBD1|TRBV10-3
CAISGRTGGTDEQFF
TGTGCCATCAGCGGACGGACAGGGGGTACCGATGAGCAGTTCTTC
>TRBJ2-3|.|TRBD2|TRBV27
CASSSRLAGGPDTQYF
TGTGCCAGCAGTTCCCGACTAGCGGGGGGTCCAGATACGCAGTATTTT
>TRBJ2-7|.|.|TRBV28
CASRPRASSYEQYF
TGTGCCAGCAGACCGAGGGCAAGCTCCTACGAGCAGTACTTC
>TRBJ2-3|.|.|TRBV9
CASSALSGRTDTQYF
TGTGCCAGCAGCGCCCTTTCGGGCCGCACAGATACGCAGTATTTT
>TRBJ2-2|.|.|TRBV5-1
CASSLGTVNTGELFF
TGCGCCAGCAGCTTGGGTACAGTGAACACCGGGGAGCTGTTTTTT
>TRBJ2-3|.|.|TRBV14
CASSQRRRSTDTQYF
TGTGCCAGCAGCCAAAGACGGCGAAGCACAGATACGCAGTATTTT
>TRBJ2-1|once|TRBD1|TRBV7-2
CASMNRGRGEQFF
TGTGCCAGCATGAACAGGGGGCGAGGTGAGCAGTTCTTC
>TRBJ2-6|.|TRBD2|TRBV5-4
CASSSLVKRGASSGANVLTF
TGTGCCAGCAGCTCCCTGGTTAAGCGGGGGGCGAGCTCTGGGGCCAACGTCCTGACTTTC
>TRBJ1-3|.|.|TRBV5-4
CASSAPDSGNTIYF
TGTGCCAGCAGTGCACCGGACTCTGGAAACACCATATATTTT
>TRBJ2-2|.|.|TRBV4-2
CASSQDRGELFF
TGTGCCAGCAGCCAAGATCGGGGGGAGCTGTTTTTT
>TRBJ2-3|.|TRBD2|TRBV12-5
CASALSGGSSTDTQYF
TGTGCTAGTGCCCTTAGCGGGGGCTCTAGCACAGATACGCAGTATTTT
>TRBJ2-3|.|TRBD1|TRBV28
CASSLGQTTDTQYF
TGTGCCAGCAGCCTGGGACAGACCACAGATACGCAGTATTTT
>TRBJ1-1|many|.|TRBV29-1
CSVEWEAEAFF
TGCAGCGTTGAGTGGGAGGCTGAAGCTTTCTTT
>TRBJ1-1|.|TRBD1|TRBV7-3
CASSLRTGGLDTEAFF
TGTGCCAGCAGCTTAAGGACAGGGGGCTTGGACACTGAAGCTTTCTTT
>TRBJ1-5|few|.|TRBV27
CASSPTREQPQHF
TGTGCCAGCAGCCCAACCAGGGAGCAGCCCCAGCATTTT
>TRBJ2-1|.|TRBD2|TRBV9
CASSAGTSGSGVQFF
TGTGCCAGCAGCGCCGGGACTAGCGGGAGTGGTGTGCAGTTCTTC
>TRBJ1-1|.|TRBD1|TRBV6-5
CASSRDSRVMGAFF
TGTGCCAGCAGCCGGGACAGCCGCGTGATGGGAGCTTTCTTT
>TRBJ2-2|.|.|TRBV5-4
CASSFMGSAGELFF
TGTGCCAGCAGCTTCATGGGGAGTGCCGGGGAGCTGTTTTTT
>TRBJ2-1|few|.|TRBV5-1
CASSPMLLGIRHEQFF
TGCGCCAGCAGCCCAATGCTTTTGGGGATTAGGCATGAGCAGTTCTTC
>TRBJ2-2|.|TRBD2|TRBV4-1
CASSQLDLGLAVGELFF
TGCGCCAGCAGCCAATTGGACCTAGGACTAGCGGTGGGGGAGCTGTTTTTT
>TRBJ2-1|.|.|TRBV20-1
CSARGTGTEFF
TGCAGTGCTAGGGGTACAGGGACGGAGTTCTTC
>TRBJ2-3|.|.|TRBV5-1
CASSSIDSTDTQYF
TGCGCCAGCAGCTCCATCGATAGCACAGATACGCAGTATTTT
>TRBJ1-3|few|.|TRBV18
CASSPYHGSDSGNTIYF
TGTGCCAGCTCACCTTACCACGGGTCTGACTCTGGAAACACCATATATTTT
>TRBJ2-7|.|.|TRBV5-1
CASSLRSSPQSYEQYF
TGCGCCAGCAGCCTGAGGTCTTCTCCTCAATCCTACGAGCAGTACTTC